This TCR beta chain stems from a study of cytomegalovirus exposure and HLA in healthy donors. General study points: The sole available immune exposure information was CMV serostatus. Presence/absence analyses supposed approximately even sequencing depth among donors.

Germline V gene data show CDR1 as MDHEN and CDR2 as SYDVKM. The CDR3 has 15 amino acids. Trimming pared 6 bases from V and 2 bases from J, leaving 17 bases between. The PCR ran on 60 Vbeta and 13 Jbeta primers. Produced via immunoSEQ multiplex PCR; TCRdb's table is partial and in-frame only. The table lists around 110,000 clones, over 70% of them singletons. This clone was seen just once. Its antigen remains unidentified. The donors comprised healthy bone marrow donors. The J gene is TRBJ2-7, the V gene TRBV28; the D gene is possibly TRBD1 (6 bases). The material sequenced was PBMCs. The receptor was derived from a man in his thirties or forties in good health and CMV-seronegative. CDR3 nucleotides: TGTGCCAGCAGGGCTCAGGCAGGGGTAACCTACGAGCAGTACTTC. It encodes CASRAQAGVTYEQYF.